The T cell receptor beta chain under discussion was sequenced for a study of blood T cells in healthy people across ages. V lost 0 bases and J lost 10, with 8 bases in between. CDR3 size: 12 residues. Per the germline V gene, CDR1 is SGHRS and CDR2 is YFSETQ. Through a sample-barcoded 5' primer and a J-beta primer mix, a second PCR was run for roughly 6 to 12 cycles. TCRdb itself ran the 5' RACE reads through MiXCR, one entry per CDR3 protein. This table holds about a million distinct CDR3 sequences, 45% to 60% found once. This clonotype was seen only a few times. This receptor was identified in a woman aged 60-70 years in good health. The V call is TRBV5-1, the J call TRBJ2-1, with D perhaps matching TRBD2 (5 bases). Sequencing input: blood. The CDR3 bases are TGCGCCAGCAGCTTGGACAGCGGAGAGCAGTTCTTC. Translating gives CASSLDSGEQFF.